This T cell receptor (beta chain) was observed in a study of HIV-infected children after antiretroviral therapy interruption (dated by TCRdb to the late 2010s). For the wider study: All eight included children had a CD4+ count above 500 and a viral load below 50 copies/ml, with four on planned treatment interruption and four on continuous treatment. For the continuous-treatment arm, samples from the corresponding weeks 0, 48 and 150 were analyzed. Alongside thymic output measurements, TCR repertoires of children on planned treatment interruption were compared with TCR repertoires of children on continuous antiretroviral treatment. Interruption-arm samples came from week 0, week 12, end of interruption (week 24 or 48), and about 3 years after study end. Recorded exposure to EBV and CMV was present in most of the participating children. The interruption group had a median age of approximately 9.5 years, compared with more than 7 years in the continuous treatment group.

For CDR1 and CDR2, the germline V gene lists SQVTM and ANQGSEA. The CDR3 spans 13 residues, from the cysteine through the phenylalanine. CDR3 DNA only is kept here, 39 bases in frame from base 1. Trimming at the junction amounts to 4 bases on V and 6 bases on J, and the germline ends lie 14 bases apart. The investigation overall reported the following: In the naive CD4+ repertoires of PTI patients, CDR3 sharing between time points dropped after the start of interruption, while many sequences were shared between the end of interruption and 3 years later. Minor non-naive CD45RA+ populations such as EMRA or stem memory cells might have been included among the sorted CD45RA+ naive cells. The low number of patients is a limitation and the data should be interpreted with caution. An increase in the naive CD4+ Gini coefficient was observed by the end of treatment interruption, suggesting clonal expansion, and a return to baseline was observed by 3 years.

Taken with the paper, the label for treatment or condition translates to: PENTA 11 planned treatment interruption arm or continuous ART arm. The participants, all children from the United Kingdom aged 2 to 15 years, had been on at least three-drug ART for a minimum of 24 weeks. Cryopreserved PBMCs with at least 5 million viable cells were required; a few candidate patients were excluded for low viable PBMC yield. Using a FACSAria III cell sorter, naive CD4+ CD45RA+ CD45RO- T cells were FACS-sorted out of thawed PBMCs. After sorting, the cells were fixed and RNA was extracted first with the RNeasy FFPE kit and then with the RNeasy Micro kit. In its sample, this clonotype was seen a few times. This receptor's antigen is unknown. Base qualities are not recorded, but no much larger clone differs from it by a single base. Library method: 3' RACE. TCR libraries were generated from RNA by a 3' RACE protocol incorporating unique molecular identifiers so that PCR amplification bias could be corrected. As many as 12 amplicon libraries were pooled and then sequenced on an Illumina MiSeq using v2 2x250 paired-end chemistry. Processing in the source paper ran as follows. Decombinator was used to process the reads, assigning V and J genes and CDR3 and applying barcode-based correction of errors and PCR bias. Before the Gini coefficient was calculated with the R ineq package, repertoires were subsampled to the same depth. Three approaches were used to assess CDR3 similarity: GLIPH, Hamming distance and a shared triplet metric. In TCRdb, the public reads were trimmed at Q25 with fastp and aligned with MiXCR, with productive beta chains retained. Entries that share a CDR3 protein sequence are merged under the most common genes and DNA. The V and J calls and clone size come from TCRdb's table, not from the authors' own analysis. The sample table lists about 89,000 distinct CDR3 sequences, less than 7% of them with a count of one. The top ten constitute 0.9% to 1.3% of the sample.

Material: CD45RA+ CD4+ T cells from PBMCs, pooled from several time points, obtained from a donor given antiretroviral therapy, either interrupted or continuous. According to the study, the label for this sample's cell subset or site signals: naive CD4+ CD45RA+ CD45RO- T cells. This TCR derives from a pool of human donors with HIV. The chain links TRBV29-1 with TRBJ2-3, with the D gene call left open. The CDR3 protein sequence reads: CSVAQILLDTQYF. The base sequence is TGCAGCGTTGCGCAGATTCTTCTGGATACGCAGTATTTT.